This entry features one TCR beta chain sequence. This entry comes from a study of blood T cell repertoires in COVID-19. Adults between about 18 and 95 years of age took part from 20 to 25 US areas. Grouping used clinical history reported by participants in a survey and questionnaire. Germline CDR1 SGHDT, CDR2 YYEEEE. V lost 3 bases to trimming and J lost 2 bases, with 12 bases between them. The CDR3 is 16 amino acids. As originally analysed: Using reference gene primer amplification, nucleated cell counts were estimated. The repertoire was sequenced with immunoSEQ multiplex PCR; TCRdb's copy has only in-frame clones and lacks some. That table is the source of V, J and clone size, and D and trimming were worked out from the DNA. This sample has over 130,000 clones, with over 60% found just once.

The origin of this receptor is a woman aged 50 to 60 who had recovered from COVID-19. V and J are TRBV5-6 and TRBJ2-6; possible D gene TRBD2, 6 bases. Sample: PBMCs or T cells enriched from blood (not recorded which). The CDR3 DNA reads TGTGCCAGCAGCTGGGGCCCGGGGGCTGGGGCCAACGTCCTGACTTTC. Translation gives CASSWGPGAGANVLTF.